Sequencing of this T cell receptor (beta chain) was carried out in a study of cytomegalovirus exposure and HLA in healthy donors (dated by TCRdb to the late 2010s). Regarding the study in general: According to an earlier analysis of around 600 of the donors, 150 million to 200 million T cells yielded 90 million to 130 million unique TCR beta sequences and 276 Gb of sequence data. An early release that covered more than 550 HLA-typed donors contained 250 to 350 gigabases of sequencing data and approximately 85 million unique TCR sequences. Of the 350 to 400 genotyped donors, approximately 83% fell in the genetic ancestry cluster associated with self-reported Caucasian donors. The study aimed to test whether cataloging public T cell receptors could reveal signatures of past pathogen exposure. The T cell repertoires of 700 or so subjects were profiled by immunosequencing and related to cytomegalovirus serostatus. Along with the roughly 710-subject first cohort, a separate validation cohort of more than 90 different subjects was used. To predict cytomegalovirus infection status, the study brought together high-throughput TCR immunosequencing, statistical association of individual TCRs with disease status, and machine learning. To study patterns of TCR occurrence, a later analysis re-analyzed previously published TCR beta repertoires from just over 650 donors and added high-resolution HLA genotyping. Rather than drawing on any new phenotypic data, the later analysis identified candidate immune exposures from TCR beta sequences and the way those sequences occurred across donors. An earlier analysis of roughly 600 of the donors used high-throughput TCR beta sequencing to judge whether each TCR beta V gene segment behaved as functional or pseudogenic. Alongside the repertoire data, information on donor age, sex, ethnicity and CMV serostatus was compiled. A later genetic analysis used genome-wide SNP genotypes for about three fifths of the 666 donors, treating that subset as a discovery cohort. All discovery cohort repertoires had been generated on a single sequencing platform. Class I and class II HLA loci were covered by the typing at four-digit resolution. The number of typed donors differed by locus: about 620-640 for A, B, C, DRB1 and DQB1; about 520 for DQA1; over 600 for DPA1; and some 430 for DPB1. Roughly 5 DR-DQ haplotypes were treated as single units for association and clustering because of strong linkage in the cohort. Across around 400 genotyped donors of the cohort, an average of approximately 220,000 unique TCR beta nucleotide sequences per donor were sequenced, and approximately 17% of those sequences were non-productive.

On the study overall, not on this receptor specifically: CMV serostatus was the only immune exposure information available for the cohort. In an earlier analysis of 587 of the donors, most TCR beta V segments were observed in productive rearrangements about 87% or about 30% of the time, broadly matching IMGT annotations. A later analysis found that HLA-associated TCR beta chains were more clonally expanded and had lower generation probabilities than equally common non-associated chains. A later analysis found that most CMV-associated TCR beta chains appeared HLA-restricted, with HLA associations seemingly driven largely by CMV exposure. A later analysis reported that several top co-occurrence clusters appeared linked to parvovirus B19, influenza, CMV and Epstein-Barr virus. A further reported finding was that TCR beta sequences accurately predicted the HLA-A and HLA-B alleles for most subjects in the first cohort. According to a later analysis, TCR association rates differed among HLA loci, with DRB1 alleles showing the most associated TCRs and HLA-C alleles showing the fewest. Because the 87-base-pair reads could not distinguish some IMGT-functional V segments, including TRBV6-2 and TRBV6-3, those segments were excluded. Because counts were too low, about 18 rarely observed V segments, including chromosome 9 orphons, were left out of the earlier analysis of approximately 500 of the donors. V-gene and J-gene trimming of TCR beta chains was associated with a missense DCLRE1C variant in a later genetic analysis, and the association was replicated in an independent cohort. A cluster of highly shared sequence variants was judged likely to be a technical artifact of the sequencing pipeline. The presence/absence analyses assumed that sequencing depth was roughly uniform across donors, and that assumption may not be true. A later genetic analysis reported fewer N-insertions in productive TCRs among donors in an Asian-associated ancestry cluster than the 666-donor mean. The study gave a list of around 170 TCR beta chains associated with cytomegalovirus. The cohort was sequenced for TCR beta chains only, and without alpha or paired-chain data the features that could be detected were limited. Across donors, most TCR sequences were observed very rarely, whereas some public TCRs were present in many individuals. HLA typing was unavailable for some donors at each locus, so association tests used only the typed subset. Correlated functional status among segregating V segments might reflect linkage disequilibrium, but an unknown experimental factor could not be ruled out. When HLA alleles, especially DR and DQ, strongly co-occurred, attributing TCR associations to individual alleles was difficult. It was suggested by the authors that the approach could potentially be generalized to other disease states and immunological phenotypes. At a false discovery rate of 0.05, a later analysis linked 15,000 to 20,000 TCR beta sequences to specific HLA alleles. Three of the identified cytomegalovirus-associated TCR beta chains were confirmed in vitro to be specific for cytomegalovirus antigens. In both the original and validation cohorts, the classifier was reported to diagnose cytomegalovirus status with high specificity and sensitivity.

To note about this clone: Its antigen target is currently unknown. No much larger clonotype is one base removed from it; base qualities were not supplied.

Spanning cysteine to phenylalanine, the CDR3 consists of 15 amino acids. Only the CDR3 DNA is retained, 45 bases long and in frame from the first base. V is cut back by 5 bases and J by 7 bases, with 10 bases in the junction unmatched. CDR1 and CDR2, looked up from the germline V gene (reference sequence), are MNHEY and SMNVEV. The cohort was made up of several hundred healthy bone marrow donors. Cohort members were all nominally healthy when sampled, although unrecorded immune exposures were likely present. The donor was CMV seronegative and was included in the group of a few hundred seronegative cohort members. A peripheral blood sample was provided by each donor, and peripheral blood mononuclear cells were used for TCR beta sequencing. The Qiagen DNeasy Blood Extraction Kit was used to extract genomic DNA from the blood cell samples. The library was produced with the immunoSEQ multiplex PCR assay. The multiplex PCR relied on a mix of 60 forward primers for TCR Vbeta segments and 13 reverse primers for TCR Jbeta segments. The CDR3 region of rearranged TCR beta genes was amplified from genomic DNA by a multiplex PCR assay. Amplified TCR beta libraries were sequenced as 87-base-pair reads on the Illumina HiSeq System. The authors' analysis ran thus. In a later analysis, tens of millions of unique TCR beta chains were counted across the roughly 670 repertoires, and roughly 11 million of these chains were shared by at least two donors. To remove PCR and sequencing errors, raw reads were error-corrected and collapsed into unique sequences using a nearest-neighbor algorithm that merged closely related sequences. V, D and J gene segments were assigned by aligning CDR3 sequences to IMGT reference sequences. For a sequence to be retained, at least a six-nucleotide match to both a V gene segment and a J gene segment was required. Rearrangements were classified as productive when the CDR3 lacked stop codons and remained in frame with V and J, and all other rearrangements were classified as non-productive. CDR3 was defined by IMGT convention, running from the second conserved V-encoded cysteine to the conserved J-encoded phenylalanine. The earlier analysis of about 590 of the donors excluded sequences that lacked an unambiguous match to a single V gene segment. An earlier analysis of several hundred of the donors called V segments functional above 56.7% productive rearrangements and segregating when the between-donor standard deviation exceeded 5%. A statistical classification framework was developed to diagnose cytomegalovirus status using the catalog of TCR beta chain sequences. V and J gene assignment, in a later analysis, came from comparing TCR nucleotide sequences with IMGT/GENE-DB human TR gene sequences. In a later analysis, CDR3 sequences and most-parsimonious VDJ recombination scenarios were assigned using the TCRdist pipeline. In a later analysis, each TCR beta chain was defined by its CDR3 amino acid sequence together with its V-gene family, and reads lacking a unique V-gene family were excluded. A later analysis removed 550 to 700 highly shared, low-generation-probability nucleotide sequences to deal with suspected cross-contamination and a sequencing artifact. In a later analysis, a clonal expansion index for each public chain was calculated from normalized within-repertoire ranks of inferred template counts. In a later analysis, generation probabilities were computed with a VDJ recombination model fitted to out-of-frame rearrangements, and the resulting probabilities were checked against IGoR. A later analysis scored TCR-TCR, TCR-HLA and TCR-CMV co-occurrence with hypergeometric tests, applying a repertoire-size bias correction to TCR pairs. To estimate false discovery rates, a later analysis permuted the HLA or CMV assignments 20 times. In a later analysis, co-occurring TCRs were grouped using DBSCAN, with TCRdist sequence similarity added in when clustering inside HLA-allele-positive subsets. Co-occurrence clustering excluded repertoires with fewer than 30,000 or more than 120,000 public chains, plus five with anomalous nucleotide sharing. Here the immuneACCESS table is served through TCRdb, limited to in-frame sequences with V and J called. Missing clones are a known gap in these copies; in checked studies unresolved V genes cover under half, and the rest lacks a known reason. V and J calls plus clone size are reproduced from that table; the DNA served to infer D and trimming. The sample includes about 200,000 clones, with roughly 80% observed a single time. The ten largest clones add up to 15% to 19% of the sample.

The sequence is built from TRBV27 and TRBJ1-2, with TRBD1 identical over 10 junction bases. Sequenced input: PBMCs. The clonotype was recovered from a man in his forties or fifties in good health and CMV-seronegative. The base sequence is TGTGCCAGCAGTCAACGACAGGGGGCGATAAGTGGCTACACCTTC. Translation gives CASSQRQGAISGYTF.